Listed here are 13 T cell receptor beta chains from one sample, sequenced in a study of metastatic and nonmetastatic thyroid tumors (dated by TCRdb to about 2020). No treatment had been received by any patient before thyroid surgery. Library method: PCR. Sequencing took place on an Illumina HiSeq 4000. In TCRdb, the public reads were trimmed at Q25 with fastp and aligned with MiXCR, with productive beta chains retained. Within this sample are 100,000 or so clones, with 14% to 15% of them counted one time only. The top ten constitute 3.6% of the sample. Sequenced input: blood. Receptors were obtained from a female donor with papillary thyroid cancer or a benign thyroid nodule (not recorded which). Some clones in this sample may be carry-over from other donors' samples.

There are many counts of this clone. The rearrangement joins TRBV27 to TRBJ1-5; D perhaps matches TRBD1 (6 bases). Germline CDR1 and CDR2: MNHEY and SMNVEV (reference sequence). Trimming removed 6 bases at V and 7 bases at J, with 19 bases between. The CDR3 contains 15 residues. Here the CDR3 DNA reads TGTGCCAGCAGCACTGACGGGGGGCGCGGACAGCCCCAGCATTTT. Its protein product is CASSTDGGRGQPQHF.

This clone was counted many times. The CDR3 spells CASSFSGLNTEAFF. The DNA of the CDR3 is TGTGCCAGCAGTTTTAGTGGACTGAACACTGAAGCTTTCTTT. This chain uses TRBV28 with TRBJ1-1, with no clear D. Between the trimmed V and J ends, which lost 3 bases and 0 bases, there was a span of 8 bases. This CDR3 spans 14 amino acids. Germline CDR1 MDHEN, CDR2 SYDVKM.

A single count supports this clone. It may be a read error: a sequence one base away is much more abundant. V gene TRBV9 combines with J gene TRBJ2-5; D is perhaps TRBD1 (5 bases). The CDR3 length is 16 residues. The germline V gene has CDR1 SGDLS and CDR2 YYNGEE. The CDR3 DNA is TGTGCCGGCAGCGTGGGGCCGGCCCAGCCTCAAGAGACCCAGTACTTC. Protein: CAGSVGPAQPQETQYF.

This clone was picked up a small number of times. A much larger clone lies one base from this, so it may be a read error. The sample carries other DNA sequences with the same CDR3. The CDR3 sequence is CSVREGGLTKTQYF. For the CDR3, the DNA is TGCAGCGTTCGTGAGGGGGGGCTCACAAAGACCCAGTACTTC. This sequence joins TRBV29-1 and TRBJ2-5; D is possibly TRBD2 (7 bases). Trimming shortened V by 5 bases and J by 6 bases, and 19 bases separated the two germline ends. The CDR3 has 14 residues. Germline-derived CDR1 and CDR2 are SQVTM and ANQGSEA. The complete variable domain, with remaining parts taken from reference TRBV29-1 and TRBJ2-5, reads SAVISQKPSRDICQRGTSLTIQCQVDSQVTMMFWYRQQPGQSLTLIATANQGSEATYESGFVIDKFPISRPNLTFSTLTVSNMSPEDSSIYLCSVREGGLTKTQYFGPGTRLLVL.

This clone was picked up a small number of times. The chain recombines TRBV11-2 with TRBJ2-3; D possibly corresponds to TRBD1 (6 bases). The CDR3 spans 15 residues. With 4 bases removed from V and 0 bases from J, the gap between germline ends came to 11 bases. The germline V gene has CDR1 SGHAT and CDR2 FQNNGV. The CDR3 nucleotides are TGTGCCAGCAGCTCTCGGACAGCTAGCACAGATACGCAGTATTTT. This encodes CASSSRTASTDTQYF.

This clone was counted at least ten times. The chain couples TRBV10-1 to TRBJ1-1, with TRBD1 identical over 7 bases. CDR3 length equals 13 residues. CDR1 WNHNN and CDR2 SYGVQD come from the germline V gene (reference sequence). J lost 1 base, V lost 5 bases, and 1 base had no gene match. CDR3 DNA: TGCGCCAGCAGTTACAGGGGGAACACTGAAGCTTTCTTT. Protein sequence: CASSYRGNTEAFF.

Concerning this clone itself: Given a much more abundant clone one base away, this may be a read error. CDR3 nucleotides: TGCAGTGCTACCGGGACGCACTTCACAGATACGCAGTATTTT. Encoded protein: CSATGTHFTDTQYF. The chain couples TRBV20-1 to TRBJ2-3; D assignment may be TRBD1 or TRBD2 (5 bases each). V was cut by 4 bases and J by 2 bases, with 13 bases left in between. Germline CDR1 reads DFQATT; CDR2 reads SNEGSKA (reference sequence). The CDR3 runs 14 residues.

This chain uses TRBV5-8 with TRBJ2-4; TRBD2 aligns across 7 bases. There are 15 residues in the CDR3. Germline V gene sequence: CDR1 SGHTS, CDR2 YDEGEE. Unmatched junction bases numbered 4, after V lost 2 bases and J lost 2 bases. CDR3 DNA: TGTGCCAGCAGCTTCTGGGGGGGACCCAAAAACATTCAGTACTTC. This translates into CASSFWGGPKNIQYF.

This chain links TRBV20-1 with TRBJ2-4; D uncertain. Between the trimmed V and J ends, which lost 6 bases and 1 base, there was a span of 19 bases. Germline assignment: CDR1 DFQATT and CDR2 SNEGSKA (reference sequence). The CDR3 is 16 amino acids. The CDR3 spells CSARQVEVLAKNIQYF. The CDR3, as DNA: TGCAGTGCCAGGCAGGTAGAGGTTCTGGCCAAAAACATTCAGTACTTC.

This clone was picked up many times. The V gene is TRBV12-3 or TRBV12-4, the J gene TRBJ2-7, with D perhaps TRBD1 (5 bases). This CDR3 contains 14 residues. V was cut by 7 bases and J by 2 bases, with 15 bases left in between. CDR3 in amino acids: CASTKGDSTYEQYF. The CDR3 region has the DNA TGTGCCAGCACCAAAGGGGATTCCACCTACGAGCAGTACTTC.

This clone was seen many times. The CDR3 loop is CASSLGLAGASYEQYF. The CDR3 nucleotides are TGTGCCAGCAGTCTGGGGTTAGCGGGGGCCTCCTACGAGCAGTACTTC. This chain connects TRBV12-3 or TRBV12-4 to TRBJ2-7, with 9 bases identical to TRBD2. The CDR3 consists of 16 residues. Losses at the gene ends were 5 bases for V and 0 bases for J; bases not matched to a gene: 8.

This clone showed up many times. The genes are TRBV7-8 and TRBJ2-2, with 9 bases identical to TRBD1. Germline V gene sequence: CDR1 SGHVS, CDR2 FQNEAQ. The V and J ends lost 4 bases and 6 bases, in that order; junction bases with no gene match: 9. The length of the CDR3 is 16 residues. The CDR3 nucleotides are TGTGCCAGCAGCTCTTACTACAGGGGGCCCGCCGGGGAGCTGTTTTTT. As protein: CASSSYYRGPAGELFF.

This clone was seen more than once but under ten times. A much larger clone differs from this one at a single base, so this may be a read error. The rearrangement uses TRBV5-4 and TRBJ2-7, with TRBD2 matching over 9 bases. V lost 0 bases and J lost 1; bases outside the gene matches: 5. Looked up from germline, CDR1 is SGHNT and CDR2 is YYREEE (reference sequence). There are 16 residues in the CDR3. The CDR3 DNA reads as TGTGCCAGCAGCTTGGGAGTACTAGCGGGTTCCTACGAGCAGTACTTC. It translates to CASSLGVLAGSYEQYF.